Sequencing of this TCR beta chain was carried out in a study of shared clonotypes between healthy human individuals (dated by TCRdb to the early 2020s). Notes on the research overall: Three men and a couple of women, aged 18 to 49 years, made up the cohort. Between about 0.8 and 9 billion PBMCs per donor were obtained by leukapheresis. To estimate repertoire size and how much clonotypes are shared between individuals, the study performed deep sequencing of blood TCR repertoires from five healthy adults. For each donor, three plates each were used for CD4 naive and CD4 memory, two plates were used for CD8 naive, and one plate was used for CD8 memory. Different laboratories and diverse techniques were used to prepare libraries and sequence TCR repertoires, to increase sequencing depth and limit assay-specific biases. The study at large found these results: Estimated clonotype richness was generally larger for naive than for memory subsets. Even with the large sequencing depth, rarefaction of the sorted-subset datasets indicated that sequencing was incomplete. Because the study included only a small number of donors, the genetic and exposure-history diversity represented was limited. Compared with non-shared clonotypes, the clonotypes found in all four sorted-subset donors had higher generation probabilities. Across a few donors, approximately 4.6% of naive CD4, roughly 3.8% of naive CD8, 2% to 2.5% of memory CD4, and 0.4% of memory CD8 clonotypes were shared. Sampling was restricted to blood, and TCR repertoires in tissue are likely to differ from TCR repertoires in blood. Pairwise subsampling indicated that sequencing depth was expected to affect the degree of clonotype sharing among donors.

The donors were healthy, HIV-negative adults who had no recently reported acute infections or vaccinations. Every donor was a Caucasian adult residing in Nashville, Tennessee, USA. CD4+ T cells were enriched through magnetic negative selection, after which naive cells were positively selected on CD45RA and the remaining negative fraction served as the memory subset. Blood was obtained by leukapheresis, after which PBMCs were separated by Ficoll-Histopaque density gradient centrifugation and cryopreserved in liquid nitrogen vapor phase. Analytical flow cytometry was used to check the purity and quantity of each magnetically sorted T cell population. Genomic DNA was isolated from each sorted fraction and quantified by UV absorbance on a Nanodrop 2000c. TCR CDR3 regions were amplified from genomic DNA by multiplex PCR using the deep immunoSEQ assay. For each cell subset, the extracted genomic DNA was distributed evenly across all wells of several immunoSEQ 96-well plates, and each plate served as one replicate. For sorted subsets, about 0.2 ug genomic DNA, equal to tens of thousands of T cell genomes, was loaded into each replicate PCR. Purified libraries were quantified with a Qubit 3.0 fluorometer, sized on a Bioanalyzer 2100, and re-quantified with the KAPA Library Quantification kit. Every immunoSEQ 96-well plate was sequenced on a dedicated single-read 150-cycle Illumina NextSeq 550 flow cell. Concerning the study's data processing: Because the immunoSEQ output included only junctional sequences and no quality scores, the filtering could not be the same as the filtering used for full-length reads. To assign V/J genes and CDR3, sequences were annotated using PyIR, a Python wrapper for IgBLAST v1.9, with IMGT germline references. Reads with weak V/J assignments (E-value above 1e-6), missing CDR3, stop codons, out-of-frame junctions, or ambiguous translated residues were removed. V3J clonotypes were defined as sequences sharing the same inferred V gene, J gene, and CDR3 amino acid sequence. To compute the percentage overlap between repertoires, the number of shared unique clonotypes was divided by the size of the smaller repertoire. Repertoire richness was assessed with RTK rarefaction, the Chao1 estimator, and Recon v2.1 estimates of unobserved clonotypes. For all TCRbeta clonotypes obtained by the gDNA method from a handful of donors, generation probabilities were computed with OLGA. Not all clones reach the TCRdb copy of this immuneACCESS table, which keeps in-frame sequences only. Checked studies attribute under half of the gap to unresolved V genes and leave the rest unexplained. The D gene and trimming were derived from the DNA, and the V and J assignments and clone size from that table. This sample gives roughly 1.4 million clones in total; 98% to 99% of them show up just once. 0.3% to 0.45% of the sample rests with the top ten.

As for this clone: Its target antigen remains unknown. The sample holds no much larger clone one base away, and base qualities are not on file.

The sample taken for sequencing was naive CD4+ T cells sorted from blood. The intended sense of this specimen's cell subset or site label: CD45RA+ positively selected. This clonotype was obtained from a man aged 25-40 years in good health.

The CDR3 region reads CASSPSLAGSYNEQFF. The nucleotide sequence reads as follows: TGCGCCAGCAGCCCCTCACTAGCGGGGTCCTACAATGAGCAGTTCTTC. Recombination linked TRBV5-1 to TRBJ2-1, and TRBD2 aligns with 10 junction nucleotides. Germline trimming: 4 bases from V, 1 base from J; junction bases outside gene matches: 5. The cysteine opens and the phenylalanine closes a CDR3 of 16 amino acids. Of all the DNA, just the CDR3 is kept, 48 bases in frame from base 1. For CDR1 and CDR2, the germline V gene lists SGHRS and YFSETQ.